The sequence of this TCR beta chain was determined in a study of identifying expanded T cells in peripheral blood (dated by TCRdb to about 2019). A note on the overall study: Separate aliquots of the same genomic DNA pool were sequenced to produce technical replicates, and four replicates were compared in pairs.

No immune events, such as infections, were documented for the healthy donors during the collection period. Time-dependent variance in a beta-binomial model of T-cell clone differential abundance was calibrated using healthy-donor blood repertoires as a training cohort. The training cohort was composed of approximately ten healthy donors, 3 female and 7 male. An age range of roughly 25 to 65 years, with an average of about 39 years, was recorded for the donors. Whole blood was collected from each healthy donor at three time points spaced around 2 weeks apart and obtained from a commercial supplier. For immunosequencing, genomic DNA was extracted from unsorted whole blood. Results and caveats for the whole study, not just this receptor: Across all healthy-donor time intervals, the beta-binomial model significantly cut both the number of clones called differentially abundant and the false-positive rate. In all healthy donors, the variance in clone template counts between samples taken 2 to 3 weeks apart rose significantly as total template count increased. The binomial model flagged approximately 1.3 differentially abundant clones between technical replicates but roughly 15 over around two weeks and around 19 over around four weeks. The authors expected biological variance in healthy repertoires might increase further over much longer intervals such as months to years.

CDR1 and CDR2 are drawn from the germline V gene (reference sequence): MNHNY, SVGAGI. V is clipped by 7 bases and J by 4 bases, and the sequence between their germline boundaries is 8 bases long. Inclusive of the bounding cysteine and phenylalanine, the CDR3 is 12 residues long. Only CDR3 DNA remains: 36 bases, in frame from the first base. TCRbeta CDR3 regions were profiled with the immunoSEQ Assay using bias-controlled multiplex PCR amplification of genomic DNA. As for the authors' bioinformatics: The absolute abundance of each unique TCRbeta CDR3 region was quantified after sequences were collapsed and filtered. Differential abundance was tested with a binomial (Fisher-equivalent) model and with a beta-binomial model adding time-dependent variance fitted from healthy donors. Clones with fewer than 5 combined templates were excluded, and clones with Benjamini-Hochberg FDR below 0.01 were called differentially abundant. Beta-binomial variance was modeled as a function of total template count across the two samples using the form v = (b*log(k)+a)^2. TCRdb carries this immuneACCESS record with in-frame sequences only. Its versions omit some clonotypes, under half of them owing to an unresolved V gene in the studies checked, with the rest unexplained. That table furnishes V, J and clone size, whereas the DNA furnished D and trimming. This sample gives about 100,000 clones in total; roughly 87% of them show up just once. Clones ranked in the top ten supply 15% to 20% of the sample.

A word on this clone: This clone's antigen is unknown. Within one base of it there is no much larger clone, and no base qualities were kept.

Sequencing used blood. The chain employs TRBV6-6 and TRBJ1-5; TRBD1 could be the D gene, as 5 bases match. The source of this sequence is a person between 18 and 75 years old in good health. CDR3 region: CASIGGNQPQHF. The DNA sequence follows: TGTGCCAGCATCGGGGGAAATCAGCCCCAGCATTTT.